A few counts support the clone carrying this TCR beta chain. Assay used: immunoSEQ multiplex PCR; TCRdb lists only in-frame clones, some missing. This table has roughly 160,000 clones, around 88% appearing once. The data were obtained in a study of control samples from healthy donors and cancer patients. CDR3 length: 13 residues. Germline V gene sequence: CDR1 MNHNY, CDR2 SVGAGI (reference sequence). The V end lost 6 bases, the J end lost 3 bases, and 12 bases lay between the germline ends. This chain joins TRBV6-6 and TRBJ2-7; D assignment may be TRBD1 or TRBD2 (5 bases each). The receptor was isolated from a woman in her 30s in good health. Input material: blood. CDR3 region: CASRAGTDYEQYF. The CDR3 region has the DNA TGTGCCAGCAGAGCCGGGACCGACTACGAGCAGTACTTC.